The subject of this entry is one T cell receptor beta chain. Its specificity is not known. PCR used 60 Vbeta primers and 13 Jbeta primers. The protocol was immunoSEQ multiplex PCR, while the TCRdb copy is restricted to in-frame clones and leaves out a portion. The sample holds nearly 95,000 clones, more than 75% seen once. The sample is drawn from a study of cytomegalovirus exposure and HLA in healthy donors. Study-level points and caveats: What a later analysis showed was that several of the most significant clusters appeared linked to common viral pathogens.

The material sequenced was PBMCs. This clonotype was sampled from a middle-aged woman in good health and CMV-seronegative.

CDR3 residues: CASSFRGDNSPLHF. In DNA, the CDR3 is TGTGCCAGCAGCTTCCGGGGGGATAATTCACCCCTCCACTTT. V is TRBV5-8 and J is TRBJ1-6; weak D call: TRBD1 (5 bases). Germline CDR1 SGHTS, CDR2 YDEGEE. This CDR3 has 14 amino acids. V was cut by 2 bases and J by 5 bases, with 8 bases left in between.